These T cell receptor beta chains were read from a single sample in a study of shared clonotypes between healthy human individuals. The data were produced by immunoSEQ multiplex PCR, yet TCRdb's version contains in-frame clones alone and is incomplete. The sample has a few million clones, roughly 92% seen once; the top ten hold about 0.13%. Sequenced sample: naive CD4+ T cells sorted from blood. The receptors shown here come from a man between 18 and 35 years old in good health. CDR3s include the opening cysteine and the closing phenylalanine or tryptophan. D genes are given only for firm matches. Size is omitted from some rows. Given values are once, few, many or a class for expanded clones.

clone size	V gene	J gene	D gene	CDR3 protein	CDR3 DNA
.	TRBV6-1	TRBJ1-5	.	CASERQPQQPQHF	TGTGCCAGCGAGCGACAACCCCAACAGCCCCAGCATTTT
.	TRBV6-5	TRBJ2-5	.	CASRRGSPQETQYF	TGTGCCAGCAGGCGGGGCAGTCCACAAGAGACCCAGTACTTC
.	TRBV19	TRBJ1-5	.	CASSINGFNQPQHF	TGTGCCAGTAGTATCAATGGATTCAATCAGCCCCAGCATTTT
.	TRBV5-1	TRBJ2-1	TRBD2	CASSLPRREGPNEQFF	TGCGCCAGCAGCTTACCGCGGCGGGAGGGCCCAAATGAGCAGTTCTTC
.	TRBV19	TRBJ2-7	TRBD1	CASSIQGQAFYEQYF	TGTGCCAGTAGTATTCAGGGACAGGCCTTCTACGAGCAGTACTTC
once	TRBV19	TRBJ1-6	TRBD1	CASRDRERPISPLHF	TGTGCCAGCAGGGACAGGGAGCGACCAATCTCACCCCTCCACTTT
.	TRBV7-9	TRBJ2-5	.	CASSVWGRVSETQYF	TGTGCCAGCAGCGTCTGGGGCAGGGTTTCAGAGACCCAGTACTTC
.	TRBV6-1	TRBJ1-4	TRBD1	CASREQGASFGFEKLFF	TGTGCCAGCAGAGAACAGGGGGCGTCCTTTGGGTTTGAAAAACTGTTTTTT
.	TRBV10-2	TRBJ2-3	TRBD2	CASRDGLAGVDTQYF	TGCGCCAGCAGGGACGGACTAGCGGGAGTAGATACGCAGTATTTT
.	TRBV5-4	TRBJ1-2	TRBD1	CASRTWTGVSRDYGYTF	TGTGCCAGCAGAACCTGGACAGGGGTGTCCCGGGACTATGGCTACACCTTC
.	TRBV28	TRBJ1-5	.	CASSLFQGSQPQHF	TGTGCCAGCAGTTTATTTCAAGGGAGTCAGCCCCAGCATTTT
.	TRBV21-1	TRBJ1-6	.	CASSTNREYNSPLHF	TGTGCCAGCAGCACTAACAGGGAATATAATTCACCCCTCCACTTT
.	TRBV4-3	TRBJ2-6	.	CASSQDSGVFSSGANVLTF	TGCGCCAGCAGCCAAGATTCAGGGGTTTTTTCCTCTGGGGCCAACGTCCTGACTTTC
.	TRBV18	TRBJ1-2	TRBD1	CASSPGQGASYGYTF	TGTGCCAGCTCACCAGGACAGGGGGCATCCTATGGCTACACCTTC